This T cell receptor beta chain was sequenced during a study of beta chain features in type 1 diabetes. Across the whole study: Sorted cells, approximately 110,000,000 in number, were examined across all samples. Study outcomes and limitations: Type 1 diabetes patients had VDJ junctions that carried fewer insertions and more deletions.

Investigators reverse transcribed all isolated RNA, so they sequenced expressed TCRB transcripts. The repertoire was sequenced with immunoSEQ multiplex PCR; TCRdb's copy has only in-frame clones and lacks some. The sample carries about 260,000 clones, around 68% recorded once. Comment on this clone: Its antigen is unknown.

V was cut by 5 bases and J by 0 bases, with 11 bases left in between. The CDR3 extends over 15 amino acids. Germline CDR1 and CDR2: SQVTM and ANQGSEA. The sample consisted of naive CD4+ T cells from blood. The clonotype originates from a man aged 25 to 40 in good health. The chain uses TRBV29-1 and TRBJ2-6; D perhaps matches TRBD1 (5 bases). Here the CDR3 DNA reads TGCAGCGTTACCCAGGGCTACTCTGGGGCCAACGTCCTGACTTTC. Translating it yields CSVTQGYSGANVLTF. Complete variable domain (other parts from reference TRBV29-1 and TRBJ2-6): SAVISQKPSRDICQRGTSLTIQCQVDSQVTMMFWYRQQPGQSLTLIATANQGSEATYESGFVIDKFPISRPNLTFSTLTVSNMSPEDSSIYLCSVTQGYSGANVLTFGAGSRLTVL.